These 8 T cell receptor beta chains originate from one sample sequenced in a study of CXCR3-negative and CXCR3-positive naive CD8 T cells (dated by TCRdb to about 2019). TCRdb lists the instrument as NextSeq 550. The Human TCR Profiling Kit (MiLaboratory) was used to prepare UMI-labeled 5' RACE TRB cDNA libraries. With the reads reprocessed by TCRdb, a single entry stands for each CDR3 protein sequence and no DNA is reported. This sample's table has entries for 75,000 to 95,000 distinct CDR3 sequences. Of the sample, 0.85% to 1.4% falls within the top ten clones. What was sequenced was naive CXCR3- CD8+ T cells from blood. The cell subset or site label of this sample denotes: CD45RO-CCR7+CD27+CD95- naive CD8+ T cells lacking CXCR3 (TNR3-). Source of these receptors: a human donor in good health. Some clones in this sample may be carry-over from other donors' samples.

The V gene is TRBV7-9, the J gene TRBJ2-2; TCRdb returns TRBD2, unconfirmable since there is no DNA. Germline-derived CDR1 and CDR2 are SEHNR and FQNEAQ (reference sequence). There are 19 residues in the CDR3. This CDR3 reads CASSLSPLEDSGNTGELFF.

This chain links TRBV12-3 or TRBV12-4 with TRBJ1-1; TCRdb indicates TRBD1, and absent DNA this call remains unverified. The CDR3 spans 15 residues. This CDR3 reads CASSAGTAFYTEAFF.

This sequence joins TRBV6-2 or TRBV6-3 and TRBJ2-1; the D call from TCRdb, TRBD1, cannot be confirmed without DNA. Germline V CDR1 and CDR2: MNHEY, SVGEGT. This CDR3 is 18 amino acids long. CDR3 amino acids: CASSDPSRDRATLNEQFF.

The chain combines TRBV6-2 or TRBV6-3 with TRBJ2-3; TCRdb designates TRBD1, a call that cannot be tested without DNA. Germline V gene sequence: CDR1 MNHEY, CDR2 SVGEGT. The length of the CDR3 is 18 residues. The CDR3 protein is CASALSPTRDIYTDTQYF.

The chain employs TRBV5-1 and TRBJ2-7; the D call of TRBD1 rests on TCRdb alone, since no DNA is present to check it. Germline values: CDR1 SGHRS, CDR2 YFSETQ. The CDR3 sequence is 13 residues long. CDR3 loop: CASSLGTGHEQYF.

The rearrangement joins TRBV6-4 to TRBJ2-3; the TCRdb call, TRBD1, lacks DNA for checking. The CDR3 runs 14 residues. CDR1 is MRHNA and CDR2 is SNTAGT in the germline V gene. The CDR3: CASSDGGQADTQYF.

The V and J genes are TRBV28 and TRBJ2-7; checking the TCRdb D call of TRBD2 is not possible without DNA. CDR3 length: 14 amino acids. The germline CDR1 and CDR2 sequences are MDHEN and SYDVKM. The CDR3 spells CASSRLAGAYEQYF.

The chain employs TRBV4-2 and TRBJ2-7; TCRdb selects TRBD1, and the lack of DNA leaves this call unchecked. Germline loops: CDR1 LGHNA, CDR2 YNFKEQ. The CDR3 spans 15 residues. CDR3 sequence: CASSQGWDRTYEQYF.